This T cell receptor beta chain is drawn from a study of graft-versus-host responses after intestinal transplantation. About the research overall: Recipients got multivisceral, liver-intestinal, or isolated intestinal transplants. Every recipient underwent anti-thymocyte globulin induction, then tacrolimus and steroids for two to four years.

This table comes from immunoSEQ multiplex PCR, and its TCRdb copy is limited to in-frame clones, with some not included. The sample lists some 100,000 clones, 90% to 95% occurring once. Trimming stripped 3 bases from V and 5 bases from J, with 13 bases between. The CDR3 consists of 15 residues. The germline V gene has CDR1 LNHDA and CDR2 SQIVND (reference sequence). Study-wide results and caveats: The recipient marrow held GvH clones, and some of them showed up first in ileum or blood.

With respect to this clone: Its antigen is not identified.

Sequenced material: unstimulated CD8+ T cells sorted from spleen or lymph node cells, taken before transplant. The chain uses TRBV19 and TRBJ1-4; D is undetermined. The TCR comes from a human donor who was the organ donor for an intestinal transplant. CDR3 amino acids: CASSMLVSTNEKLFF. The CDR3 region has the DNA TGTGCCAGTAGTATGTTGGTCAGTACGAATGAAAAACTGTTTTTT.